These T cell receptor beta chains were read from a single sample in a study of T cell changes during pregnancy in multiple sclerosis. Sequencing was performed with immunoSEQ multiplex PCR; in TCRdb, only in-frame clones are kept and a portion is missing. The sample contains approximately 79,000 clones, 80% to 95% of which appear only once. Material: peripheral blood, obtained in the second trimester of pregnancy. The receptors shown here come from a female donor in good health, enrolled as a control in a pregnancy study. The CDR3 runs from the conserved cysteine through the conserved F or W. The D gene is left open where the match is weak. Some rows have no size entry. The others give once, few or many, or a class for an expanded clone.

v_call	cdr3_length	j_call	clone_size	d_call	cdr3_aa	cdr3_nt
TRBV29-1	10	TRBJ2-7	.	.	CSVIRGEQYF	TGCAGCGTCATCAGGGGAGAGCAGTACTTC
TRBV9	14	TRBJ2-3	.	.	CASSVVRGSDTQYF	TGTGCCAGCAGCGTAGTGAGGGGGTCAGATACGCAGTATTTT
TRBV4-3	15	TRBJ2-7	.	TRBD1	CASSQDVGTDYEQYF	TGCGCCAGCAGCCAAGACGTTGGGACAGACTACGAGCAGTACTTC
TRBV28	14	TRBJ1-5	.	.	CASSTVYSNQPQHF	TGTGCCAGCAGTACTGTATATAGCAATCAGCCCCAGCATTTT
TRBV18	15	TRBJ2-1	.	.	CASSPQAGSYNEQFF	TGTGCCAGCTCACCACAAGCGGGCTCCTACAATGAGCAGTTCTTC
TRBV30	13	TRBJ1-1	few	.	CAWNKQVNTEAFF	TGTGCCTGGAATAAACAGGTGAACACTGAAGCTTTCTTT
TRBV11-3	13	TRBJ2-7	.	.	CASSPGPSYEQYF	TGTGCCAGCAGCCCAGGGCCTTCCTACGAGCAGTACTTC
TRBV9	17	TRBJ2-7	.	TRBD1	CASSVGDVARQGYEQYF	TGTGCCAGCAGCGTAGGAGATGTCGCGAGACAGGGCTACGAGCAGTACTTC
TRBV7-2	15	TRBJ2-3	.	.	CASSLRSPRTDTQYF	TGTGCCAGCAGCTTGAGAAGCCCCCGCACAGATACGCAGTATTTT
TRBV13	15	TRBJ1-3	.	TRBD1	CASSFDRGNGNAIYF	TGTGCCAGCAGCTTTGACAGGGGGAATGGAAACGCCATATATTTT
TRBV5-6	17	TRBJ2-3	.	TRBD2	CASSFQRGFPSTDTQYF	TGTGCCAGCAGCTTCCAGCGGGGGTTCCCTAGCACAGATACGCAGTATTTT
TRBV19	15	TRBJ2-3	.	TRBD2	CASRPGLAGTDTQYF	TGTGCCAGTCGACCGGGACTAGCGGGTACAGATACGCAGTATTTT
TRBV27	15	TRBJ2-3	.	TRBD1	CASSWDRGGTDTQYF	TGTGCCAGCAGTTGGGACAGGGGAGGCACAGATACGCAGTATTTT
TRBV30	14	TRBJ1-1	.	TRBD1	CAWRRTGSSTEAFF	TGTGCCTGGAGGAGGACAGGGAGTAGCACTGAAGCTTTCTTT
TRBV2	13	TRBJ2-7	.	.	CASSDLESIEQYF	TGTGCCAGCAGTGATTTGGAGTCAATCGAGCAGTACTTC
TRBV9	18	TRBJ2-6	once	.	CASSGGGTGASGANVLTF	TGTGCCAGCAGCGGTGGGGGGACTGGAGCTTCTGGGGCCAACGTCCTGACTTTC
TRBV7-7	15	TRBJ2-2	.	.	CASSPQRVGTGELFF	TGTGCTAGCAGCCCCCAGAGGGTAGGCACCGGGGAGCTGTTTTTT
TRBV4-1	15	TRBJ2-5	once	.	CASSRMGLDDGSQYF	TGCGCCAGCAGCCGGATGGGACTCGACGACGGGTCCCAGTACTTC
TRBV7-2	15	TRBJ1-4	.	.	CASSRNGQGTEKLFF	TGTGCCAGCAGCCGAAACGGGCAGGGGACTGAAAAACTGTTTTTT
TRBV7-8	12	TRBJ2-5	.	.	CASSLSRETQYF	TGTGCCAGCAGCTTATCTCGAGAGACCCAGTACTTC
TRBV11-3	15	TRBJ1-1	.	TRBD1	CASSPWTGRVTEAFF	TGTGCCAGCAGCCCATGGACAGGGAGAGTGACTGAAGCTTTCTTT
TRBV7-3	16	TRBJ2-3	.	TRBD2	CASSLGKRGGTDTQYF	TGTGCCAGCAGCTTAGGGAAGCGGGGGGGCACAGATACGCAGTATTTT
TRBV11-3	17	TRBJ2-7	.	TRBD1	CASSPIGGQESSYEQYF	TGTGCCAGCAGCCCGATCGGAGGACAGGAGAGCTCCTACGAGCAGTACTTC
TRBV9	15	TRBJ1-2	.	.	CASSVARDGGYGYTF	TGTGCCAGCAGCGTAGCTAGGGACGGGGGATATGGCTACACCTTC
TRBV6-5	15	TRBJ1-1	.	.	CASSPPTGDTLNAFF	TGTGCCAGCAGTCCACCAACGGGGGATACACTGAATGCTTTCTTT
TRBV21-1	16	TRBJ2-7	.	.	CASSRPKVIAFYEQYF	TGTGCCAGCAGCAGGCCGAAGGTAATAGCGTTCTACGAGCAGTACTTC
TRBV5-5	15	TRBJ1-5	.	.	CASRFTQGSNQPQHF	TGTGCCAGCAGGTTTACACAGGGAAGCAATCAGCCCCAGCATTTT
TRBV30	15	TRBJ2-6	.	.	CAWSEQGNGPNVLTF	TGTGCCTGGAGTGAACAGGGAAATGGGCCCAACGTCCTGACTTTC
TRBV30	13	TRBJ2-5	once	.	CAWSRGVQETQYF	TGTGCCTGGAGCCGCGGGGTTCAAGAGACCCAGTACTTC
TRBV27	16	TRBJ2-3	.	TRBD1	CASSLSRGLYTDTQYF	TGTGCCAGCAGTTTATCAAGGGGGCTCTACACAGATACGCAGTATTTT
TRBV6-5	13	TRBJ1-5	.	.	CASSYSPNQPQHF	TGTGCCAGCAGTTACTCCCCAAATCAGCCCCAGCATTTT
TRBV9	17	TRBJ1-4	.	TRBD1	CASSTRDRAPTNEKLFF	TGTGCCAGCAGCACCCGGGACAGGGCCCCAACTAATGAAAAACTGTTTTTT
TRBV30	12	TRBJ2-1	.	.	CAWTPGRNEQFF	TGTGCCTGGACCCCAGGGCGGAATGAGCAGTTCTTC
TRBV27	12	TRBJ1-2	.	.	CASGRDISGYTF	TGTGCCAGCGGCAGGGACATATCTGGCTACACCTTC
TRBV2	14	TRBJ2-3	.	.	CASSDEAATDTQYF	TGTGCCAGCAGTGATGAGGCGGCTACAGATACGCAGTATTTT
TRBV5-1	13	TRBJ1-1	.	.	CASSLTGNTEAFF	TGCGCCAGCAGCTTGACAGGGAACACTGAAGCTTTCTTT